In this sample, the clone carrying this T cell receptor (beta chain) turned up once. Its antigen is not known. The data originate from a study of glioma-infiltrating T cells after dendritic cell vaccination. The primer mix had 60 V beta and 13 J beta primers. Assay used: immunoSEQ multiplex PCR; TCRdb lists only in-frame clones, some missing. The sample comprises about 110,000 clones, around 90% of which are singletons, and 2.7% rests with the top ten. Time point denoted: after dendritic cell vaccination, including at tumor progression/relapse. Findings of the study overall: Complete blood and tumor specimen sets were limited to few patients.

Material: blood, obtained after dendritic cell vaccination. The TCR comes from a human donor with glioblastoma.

In nucleotides, the CDR3 is TGTGCCAGCAGCTTGGCTGGCACTGAAGCTTTCTTT. Its protein is CASSLAGTEAFF. The chain links TRBV7-8 to TRBJ1-1; D uncertain. This CDR3 contains 12 residues. In germline, CDR1 is SGHVS, CDR2 FQNEAQ. Trimming took off 3 bases at V and 4 bases at J, with 6 bases between the two ends.